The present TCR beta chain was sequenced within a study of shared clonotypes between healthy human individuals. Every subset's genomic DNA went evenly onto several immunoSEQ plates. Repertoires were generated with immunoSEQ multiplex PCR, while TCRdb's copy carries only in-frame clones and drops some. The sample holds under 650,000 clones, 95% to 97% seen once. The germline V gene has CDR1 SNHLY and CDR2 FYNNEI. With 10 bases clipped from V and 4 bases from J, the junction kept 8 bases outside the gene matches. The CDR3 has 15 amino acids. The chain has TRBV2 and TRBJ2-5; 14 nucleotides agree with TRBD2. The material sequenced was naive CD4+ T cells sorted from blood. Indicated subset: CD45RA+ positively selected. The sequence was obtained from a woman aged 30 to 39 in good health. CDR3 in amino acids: CAISPGLAGVETQYF. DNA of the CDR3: TGTGCCATTAGCCCGGGACTAGCGGGAGTAGAGACCCAGTACTTC.